This T cell receptor (beta chain) was captured by sequencing in a study of blood T cell repertoires in COVID-19. This table comes from immunoSEQ multiplex PCR, and its TCRdb copy is limited to in-frame clones, with some not included. Among nearly 350,000 clones listed, roughly 86% were seen once. The ends lost 4 bases at V and 6 bases at J; junction bases unmatched: 15. Looked up from germline, CDR1 is MNHNS and CDR2 is SASEGT. The CDR3 sequence is 17 residues long. What was sequenced was peripheral blood. The gene calls are TRBV6-1 and TRBJ1-2; 9 bases map to TRBD1. The receptor's source is a woman in her sixties or seventies with COVID-19, enrolled during active disease. The DNA for the CDR3 is TGTGCCAGCAGTGCGCTAGGGACAGGGAAGATGGAAAATGGCTACACCTTC. Protein product: CASSALGTGKMENGYTF.